These 21 T cell receptor beta chains share one sample of origin, sequenced in a study of T-cell memory formation after mild COVID-19. TCRdb fed the 5' RACE reads into MiXCR, producing one record per CDR3 protein. The table includes approximately 490,000 distinct CDR3 sequences, just over 20% detected once. The sequencing sample was made of PBMCs or a T cell subset sorted from them (not recorded which). These receptors came from an adult woman who had mild COVID-19 (a few samples of this study predate the infection). Cell type and time point are not known.

The chain combines TRBV10-1 with TRBJ2-5; D might be TRBD2 (5 bases). Trimming took off 8 bases at V and 6 bases at J, with 31 bases between the two ends. Looked up from germline, CDR1 is WNHNN and CDR2 is SYGVQD (reference sequence). The CDR3 spans 18 residues. The CDR3 protein is CASEENPPKPTGWKTQYF. CDR3 coding DNA: TGCGCCAGCGAGGAGAACCCGCCGAAACCGACGGGGTGGAAGACCCAGTACTTC.

This clonotype has just one count. This chain joins TRBV7-6 and TRBJ2-3; maybe TRBD2 (6 bases). V lost 3 bases and J lost 0, with 16 bases in between. CDR1 and CDR2 (germline): SGHVS, FNYEAQ. There are 17 residues in the CDR3. The CDR3 coding sequence is TGTGCCAGCAGCTTCCCGGGAGAGGGGACGAGCACAGATACGCAGTATTTT. This codes for CASSFPGEGTSTDTQYF.

The genes are TRBV5-6 and TRBJ1-1, with 8 bases identical to TRBD1. The CDR3 extends over 16 amino acids. CDR1 and CDR2 (germline): SGHDT, YYEEEE. Trimming at V came to 2 bases and at J to 1 base, leaving 7 bases not matched to a gene. In DNA, the CDR3 is TGTGCCAGCAGCTTCCGACAGGGGCGGGGGAACACTGAAGCTTTCTTT. It encodes CASSFRQGRGNTEAFF.

This clonotype appeared many times. The CDR3 here is CASSWTSGADTEAFF. The DNA of the CDR3 is TGCGCCAGCAGCTGGACTTCAGGGGCGGACACTGAAGCTTTCTTT. The chain carries TRBV5-1 and TRBJ1-1; TRBD1 might be the D (6 bases). V lost 3 bases and J lost 3, with 15 bases in between. Per germline, CDR1 SGHRS and CDR2 YFSETQ. The CDR3 runs 15 residues.

This clonotype was seen only a few times. CDR3 DNA: TGTGCCAGCAGTTCCGGACTAGCCTATGAGCAGTTCTTC. Amino acid sequence: CASSSGLAYEQFF. This chain connects TRBV27 to TRBJ2-1; 8 bases are a match to TRBD2. The CDR3 has 13 residues. Per germline, CDR1 MNHEY and CDR2 SMNVEV (reference sequence). Trimming took 4 bases from V and 8 from J; bases not matched to a gene: 4.

The CDR3 sequence is CAISENSGSGADTQYF. The CDR3 region has the DNA TGTGCCATCAGTGAGAACAGCGGGAGTGGGGCAGATACGCAGTATTTT. The chain has TRBV10-3 and TRBJ2-3, with 8 bases aligning to TRBD2. Germline V gives CDR1 ENHRY, CDR2 SYGVKD. J gave up 4 bases and V 2 bases, and 8 bases lay outside the gene matches. This CDR3 comprises 16 residues.

This clonotype was counted a few times. The V gene is TRBV6-5, the J gene TRBJ1-2; 8 nucleotides line up with TRBD1. J was trimmed by 8 bases and V by 2 bases; bases with no gene match: 10. Per germline, CDR1 MNHEY and CDR2 SVGAGI. This CDR3 is built from 15 residues. The CDR3 protein is CASSYLPTGEGGYTF. The CDR3 coding sequence is TGTGCCAGCAGTTACCTCCCGACAGGGGAGGGGGGCTACACCTTC.

This clonotype was seen more than once but under ten times. This chain uses TRBV11-3 with TRBJ2-3, with 7 bases identical to TRBD1. V shed 5 bases and J 2 bases; nucleotides not matched to a gene: 10. The CDR3 spans 16 residues. Looked up from germline, CDR1 is SGHNT and CDR2 is YENEEA. CDR3 region: CASSRPGQIFTDTQYF. The CDR3 coding sequence is TGTGCCAGCAGCCGCCCGGGACAGATCTTCACAGATACGCAGTATTTT.

The V gene is TRBV6-5, the J gene TRBJ2-7, with D tentatively TRBD2 (6 bases). The ends were cut back, 2 bases at V and 3 bases at J, with 17 bases in the middle. The CDR3 totals 16 residues. CDR1 MNHEY and CDR2 SVGAGI come from the germline V gene. The CDR3, as DNA: TGTGCCAGCAGTTACAAACTTGGACTATACGACTACGAGCAGTACTTC. Encoded protein: CASSYKLGLYDYEQYF.

This clonotype has at least ten counts. The chain employs TRBV7-9 and TRBJ1-6; 10 nucleotides agree with TRBD1. The V gene's germline CDR1 is SEHNR and CDR2 FQNEAQ (reference sequence). CDR3 length: 17 amino acids. V gave up 5 bases and J gave up 10 bases; unmatched junction bases: 14. In DNA, the CDR3 is TGTGCCAGCAGCCCTCCGGGACAGGGGCCTTTAGGATCACCCCTCCACTTT. It codes for CASSPPGQGPLGSPLHF.

The DNA for the CDR3 is TGTGCCAGCTCACTAACTCTGGCCAAGGATAGCACAGATACGCAGTATTTT. This sequence encodes CASSLTLAKDSTDTQYF. The genes are TRBV18 and TRBJ2-3; D call uncertain. The V and J ends lost 4 bases and 0 bases respectively, with 17 bases between them. The germline V gene has CDR1 KGHSH and CDR2 LQKENI. There are 17 residues in the CDR3.

This clonotype has a handful of counts. J is TRBJ1-1 and V is TRBV4-2; D may be TRBD1 (5 bases). The CDR3 is made up of 14 amino acids. Trimming shortened V by 5 bases and J by 4 bases, and 14 bases separated the two germline ends. The germline CDR1 and CDR2 sequences are LGHNA and YNFKEQ. CDR3 DNA: TGTGCCAGCAGCACCGAGACGGGGGGCACTGAAGCTTTCTTT. It encodes CASSTETGGTEAFF.

This clonotype was counted only a few times. The gene calls are TRBV10-3 and TRBJ2-7, with TRBD2 as a possible D gene (6 bases). Trimming took 4 bases from V and 2 from J, leaving 15 bases between them. The germline CDR1 and CDR2 sequences are ENHRY and SYGVKD. The CDR3 length is 15 residues. CDR3 residues: CAISVEGTRPYEQYF. CDR3 DNA sequence: TGTGCCATCAGTGTCGAAGGGACTCGTCCCTACGAGCAGTACTTC.

The chain has TRBV27 and TRBJ2-7; 12 nucleotides line up with TRBD1. The V gene end was trimmed by 8 bases and the J gene end by 5 bases; junction bases not matched to a gene: 10. CDR1 and CDR2 (germline): MNHEY, SMNVEV (reference sequence). The CDR3 is 15 amino acids. The CDR3 protein is CASRRGQGALNEQYF. CDR3 sequence (DNA): TGTGCCAGCCGACGGGGACAGGGGGCGCTAAACGAGCAGTACTTC.

This clonotype showed up just a few times. The genes are TRBV30 and TRBJ2-7; the D is unclear. CDR1 GTSNPN and CDR2 SVGIG come from the germline V gene (reference sequence). This CDR3 region has 15 residues. V lost 2 bases, J lost 0 bases, and 14 bases lay in between. This CDR3 reads CAWSPRTASSYEQYF. The CDR3 DNA follows: TGTGCCTGGAGTCCTCGGACCGCCAGCTCCTACGAGCAGTACTTC.

This clonotype was counted at least ten times. The chain employs TRBV7-2 and TRBJ2-7; D gene unclear. Germline V gives CDR1 SGHTA, CDR2 FQGNSA. CDR3 length: 13 amino acids. The ends were cut back, 1 base at V and 4 bases at J, with 8 bases in the middle. CDR3 sequence: CASSLGVGYEQYF. The DNA of the CDR3 is TGTGCCAGCAGCTTAGGGGTGGGATACGAGCAGTACTTC. Supplemented by reference TRBV7-2 and TRBJ2-7, the full variable domain reads GAGVSQSPSNKVTEKGKDVELRCDPISGHTALYWYRQSLGQGLEFLIYFQGNSAPDKSGLPSDRFSAERTGGSVSTLTIQRTQQEDSAVYLCASSLGVGYEQYFGPGTRLTVT.

A few counts support this clonotype. J is TRBJ1-5 and V is TRBV5-1; TRBD1 matches at 7 bases. V gave up 0 bases and J gave up 2 bases; unmatched junction bases: 5. The germline V gene has CDR1 SGHRS and CDR2 YFSETQ. CDR3 length: 16 residues. This CDR3 reads CASSLEGGGGNQPQHF. The DNA of the CDR3 is TGCGCCAGCAGCTTGGAAGGGGGCGGGGGCAATCAGCCCCAGCATTTT.

This clonotype occurred a few times. The chain is built from TRBV11-3 and TRBJ2-1; D ambiguous. Germline loops: CDR1 SGHNT, CDR2 YENEEA. V lost 2 bases to trimming and J lost 6 bases, with 14 bases between them. CDR3 length: 15 amino acids. CDR3 residues: CASSLLGERFNEQFF. The CDR3 DNA reads TGTGCCAGCAGCTTACTAGGCGAGAGGTTCAATGAGCAGTTCTTC. Combining the CDR3 with reference TRBV11-3 and TRBJ2-1 gives the whole variable domain EAGVVQSPRYKIIEKKQPVAFWCNPISGHNTLYWYLQNLGQGPELLIRYENEEAVDDSQLPKDRFSAERLKGVDSTLKIQPAELGDSAVYLCASSLLGERFNEQFFGPGTRLTVL.

The chain uses TRBV12-3 or TRBV12-4 and TRBJ2-2, with D hard to call. The CDR3 has 13 amino acids. Trimming left V 3 bases short and J 9 bases short, with 11 bases between. The CDR3 coding sequence is TGTGCCAGCAGTTTTGCTAGTTCTTGGGAGCTGTTTTTT. Translating it yields CASSFASSWELFF.

There are a few counts of this clonotype. The chain joins TRBV29-1 to TRBJ1-2; D call uncertain. Trimming shortened V by 4 bases and J by 0 bases, and 6 bases separated the two germline ends. The germline gives CDR1 SQVTM, CDR2 ANQGSEA. The CDR3 has 12 residues. CDR3 in DNA: TGCAGCGTTGCCACTCCTAACTATGGCTACACCTTC. It yields the protein CSVATPNYGYTF.

The chain couples TRBV6-5 to TRBJ2-1; D unresolved. CDR1 and CDR2 from the germline V gene are MNHEY and SVGAGI. The CDR3 has 16 residues. V was cut by 1 base and J by 0 bases, with 10 bases left in between. In DNA form, the CDR3 reads TGTGCCAGCAGTTACTTCGGACGGAGCTCCTACAATGAGCAGTTCTTC. It is translated as CASSYFGRSSYNEQFF.